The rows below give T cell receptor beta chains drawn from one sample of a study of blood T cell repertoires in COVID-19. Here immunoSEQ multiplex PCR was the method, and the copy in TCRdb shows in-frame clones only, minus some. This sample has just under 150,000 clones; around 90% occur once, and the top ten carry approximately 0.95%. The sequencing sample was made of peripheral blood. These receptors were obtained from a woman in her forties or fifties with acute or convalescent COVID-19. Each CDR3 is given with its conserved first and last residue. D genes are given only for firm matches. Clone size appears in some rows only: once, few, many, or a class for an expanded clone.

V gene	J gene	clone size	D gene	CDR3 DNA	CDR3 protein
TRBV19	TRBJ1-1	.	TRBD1	TGTGCCAGTAGTATTCCGGCGGGACAGGAGAATGAAGCTTTCTTT	CASSIPAGQENEAFF
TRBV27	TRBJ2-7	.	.	TGTGCCAGCAGTTCCCCGAGGGCAGACGGATCGCTAGGCGAGCAGTACTTC	CASSSPRADGSLGEQYF
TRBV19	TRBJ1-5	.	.	TGTGCCAGTAGTATAGCAAGGGGCGGCAATCAGCCCCAGCATTTT	CASSIARGGNQPQHF
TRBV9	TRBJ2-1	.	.	TGTGCCAGCAGCGGGGGCCGGGAGCCCTACAATGAGCAGTTCTTC	CASSGGREPYNEQFF
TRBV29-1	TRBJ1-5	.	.	TGCAGCGTTGAAGATCCCAGGGATAGCAATCAGCCCCAGCATTTT	CSVEDPRDSNQPQHF
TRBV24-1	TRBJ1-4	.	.	TGTGCCACCAGTCGGTCCAGGGTGGCAACTAATGAAAAACTGTTTTTT	CATSRSRVATNEKLFF
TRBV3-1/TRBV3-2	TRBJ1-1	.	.	TGTGCCAGCAGCCAAGAAGGTGGGAGGATCCGAGCTTTCTTT	CASSQEGGRIRAFF
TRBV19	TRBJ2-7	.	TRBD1	TGTGCCAGTAGTGCCCGGGACAGGGTCAACGAGCAGTACTTC	CASSARDRVNEQYF
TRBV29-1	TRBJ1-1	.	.	TGCAGCGTTGACAGGGAGGATAATGAAGCTTTCTTT	CSVDREDNEAFF
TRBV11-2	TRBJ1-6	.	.	TGTGCCAGCAGCTTAGTCCGCATGGTAGCCCTCCACTTT	CASSLVRMVALHF
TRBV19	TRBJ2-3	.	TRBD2	TGTGCCAGTAGAGATCTAGCGGGGGGAGATACGCAGTATTTT	CASRDLAGGDTQYF
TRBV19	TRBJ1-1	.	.	TGTGCCAGTAGTAAAAGGGGGACGGTGAACACTGAAGCTTTCTTT	CASSKRGTVNTEAFF
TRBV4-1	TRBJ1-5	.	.	TGCGCCAGCAGCCAAGAACGGGGAAGCAATCAGCCCCAGCATTTT	CASSQERGSNQPQHF
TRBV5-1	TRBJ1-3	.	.	TGCGCCAGCAGCTTGGGGTTGGGAGCTGGAAACACCATATATTTT	CASSLGLGAGNTIYF
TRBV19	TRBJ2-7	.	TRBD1	TGTGCCACCTGGACAGGGACGGGAGACGAGCAGTACTTC	CATWTGTGDEQYF
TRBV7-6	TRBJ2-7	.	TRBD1	TGTGCCAGCAGTTACACAGGGGACAACGAGCAGTACTTC	CASSYTGDNEQYF
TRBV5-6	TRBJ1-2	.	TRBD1	TGTGCCAGCAGCCGGGACAGGGGTTTAAGGGGCTACACCTTC	CASSRDRGLRGYTF
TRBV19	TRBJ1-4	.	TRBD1	TGTGCCAGTAGTATGGGACAGGGCACAAAACTGTTTTTT	CASSMGQGTKLFF
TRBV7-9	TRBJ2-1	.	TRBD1	TGTGCCAGCAGCTTATTCCTCACACCGACAGGGGGCAATGAGCAGTTCTTC	CASSLFLTPTGGNEQFF
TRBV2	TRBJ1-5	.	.	TGTGCCAGCAGGGGCAGGGGTAACCAGCCCCAGCATTTT	CASRGRGNQPQHF
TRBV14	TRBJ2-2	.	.	TGTGCCAGCAGCCGGACATTCACCGGGGAGCTGTTTTTT	CASSRTFTGELFF
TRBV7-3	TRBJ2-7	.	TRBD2	TGTGCCAGCAGCCTAAACGGGGGGATCCCTCCCTACGAGCAGTACTTC	CASSLNGGIPPYEQYF
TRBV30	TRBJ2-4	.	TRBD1	TGTGCCTGGTCTCCAGGGGGCCAAGGAAACATTCAGTACTTC	CAWSPGGQGNIQYF
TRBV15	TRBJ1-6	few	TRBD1	TGTGCCACCAGCAGAGCATGGACAGGTCGAACCAGGAATTCACCCCTCCACTTT	CATSRAWTGRTRNSPLHF
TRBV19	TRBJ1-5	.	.	TGTGCCAGTAGTACCTACAGGGATCAGCCCCAGCATTTT	CASSTYRDQPQHF
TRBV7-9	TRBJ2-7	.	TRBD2	TGTGCCAGCAGCAGCCCAGGGCGGGAGGACTACGAGCAGTACTTC	CASSSPGREDYEQYF
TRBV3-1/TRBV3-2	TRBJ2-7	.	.	TGTGCCAGCAGCCAAGCAATTGAGGGCACCGTCTACGAGCAGTACTTC	CASSQAIEGTVYEQYF
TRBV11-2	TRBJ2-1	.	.	TGTGCCAGCAGCTTAAGACAACCCTACAATGAGCAGTTCTTC	CASSLRQPYNEQFF
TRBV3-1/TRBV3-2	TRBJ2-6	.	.	TGTGCCAGCAGCCCATATCCAGGGGCTGGGGCCAACGTCCTGACTTTC	CASSPYPGAGANVLTF
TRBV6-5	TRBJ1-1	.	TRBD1	TGTGCCAGCAGTCGACAGGGGAGCACTGAAGCTTTCTTT	CASSRQGSTEAFF
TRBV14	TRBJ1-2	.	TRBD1	TGTGCCAGCAGCCAGCTTGTGGGGGGACAGATCCGTACCTTC	CASSQLVGGQIRTF
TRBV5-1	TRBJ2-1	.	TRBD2	TGCGCCAGCAGCTTGGGACTAGCGGGAGCAGAACAGTTCTTC	CASSLGLAGAEQFF
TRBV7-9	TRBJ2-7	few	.	TGTGCCAGCAGCCCTCCTATTACAGAGTCAGCCCCCTACGAGCAGTACTTC	CASSPPITESAPYEQYF
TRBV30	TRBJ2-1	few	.	TGTGCCTGGAGTAGCCGAATAGACAATGAGCAGTTCTTC	CAWSSRIDNEQFF
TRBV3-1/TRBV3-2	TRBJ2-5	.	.	TGTGCCAGCAGCCAGCGACAGGTACAAGAGACCCAGTACTTC	CASSQRQVQETQYF
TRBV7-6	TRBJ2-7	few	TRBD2	TGTGCCAGCAGCTCAGGACTAGCGGGAGGGTTGGAGCAGTACTTC	CASSSGLAGGLEQYF
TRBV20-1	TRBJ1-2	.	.	TGCAGTGCTACCCAAAACTATGGCTACACCTTC	CSATQNYGYTF
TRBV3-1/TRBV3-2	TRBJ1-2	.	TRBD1	TGTGCCAGCAGCTTGCGGACAGGGCCGGGCTACACCTTC	CASSLRTGPGYTF
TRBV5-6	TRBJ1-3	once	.	TGTGCCAGCAGCTTACCCCACGGGGGGTCCTCTGGAAACACCATATATTTT	CASSLPHGGSSGNTIYF
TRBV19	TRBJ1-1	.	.	TGTGCCAGTAAAAACCCCTGGGGGGGCCTAATGAACACTGAAGCTTTCTTT	CASKNPWGGLMNTEAFF
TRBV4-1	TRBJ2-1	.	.	TGCGCCAGCAGCCAACTCGTGAGCTCTTACAATGAGCAGTTCTTC	CASSQLVSSYNEQFF
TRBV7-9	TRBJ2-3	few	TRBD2	TGTGCCAGCAGCTCTCTGGGACTAGCGGGAGCAGATGATACGCAGTATTTT	CASSSLGLAGADDTQYF
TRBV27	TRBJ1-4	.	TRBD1	TGTGCCAGCAGTTTCGGGACAGGGGGCAATGAAAAACTGTTTTTT	CASSFGTGGNEKLFF
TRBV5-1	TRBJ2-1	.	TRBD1	TGCGCCAGCAGCTCTGGGACAGGAGGAGATGAGCAGTTCTTC	CASSSGTGGDEQFF
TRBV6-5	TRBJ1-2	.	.	TGTGCCAGCAGAGTTTCGCAGGCCTATGGCTACACCTTC	CASRVSQAYGYTF
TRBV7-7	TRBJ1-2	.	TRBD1	TGTGCCAGCAGCTTAAATTTAACAGGGGGCGAGGATGGCTACACCTTC	CASSLNLTGGEDGYTF
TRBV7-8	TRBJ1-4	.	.	TGTGCCAGCAGCTCCAGGGCAACTAATGAAAAACTGTTTTTT	CASSSRATNEKLFF
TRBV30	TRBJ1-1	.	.	TGTGCCTGGAGTGTACTAGGAGGCGCCACTGAAGCTTTCTTT	CAWSVLGGATEAFF
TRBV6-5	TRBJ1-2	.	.	TGTGCCAGCAGTTACGGACAGCGTAACTATGGCTACACCTTC	CASSYGQRNYGYTF
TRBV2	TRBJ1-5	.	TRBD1	TGTGCCAGCAGACAGGGGATCCTGCATAGCAATCAGCCCCAGCATTTT	CASRQGILHSNQPQHF
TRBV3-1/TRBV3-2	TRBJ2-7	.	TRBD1	TGTGCCAGCAGCCAACAAGACAGGGGCCCCTACGAGCAGTACTTC	CASSQQDRGPYEQYF
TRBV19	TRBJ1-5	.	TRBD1	TGTGCCAGTAGTCGACAGGGGGATAAGCCCCAGCATTTT	CASSRQGDKPQHF
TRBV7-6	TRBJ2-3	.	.	TGTGCCAGCAGCTTAGCGGGCACAGGGATTCCAGATACGCAGTATTTT	CASSLAGTGIPDTQYF
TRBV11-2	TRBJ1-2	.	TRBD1	TGTGCCAGCAGCCTAACAGGGGTTAGGAACTATGGCTACACCTTC	CASSLTGVRNYGYTF
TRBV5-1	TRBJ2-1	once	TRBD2	TGCGCCAGCCGTCCCCTAGGACTAGCGGGAGGGCCCGATGAGCAGTTCTTC	CASRPLGLAGGPDEQFF